This is a list of T cell receptor beta chains from one sample in a study of cytomegalovirus exposure and HLA in healthy donors. The method was immunoSEQ multiplex PCR; TCRdb's version includes in-frame clones alone and lacks a portion of them. The sample lists 150,000 to 200,000 clones, roughly 80% occurring once. The material sequenced was PBMCs. These TCRs come from a middle-aged man in good health and CMV-seronegative. CDR3s include the opening cysteine and the closing phenylalanine or tryptophan. A D gene is named only where the DNA matches it firmly. Expanded clones get a size class; other rows say once, few or many, or leave the size out.

V gene,clone size,D gene,J gene,CDR3 protein,CDR3 DNA
TRBV4-3,-,TRBD1,TRBJ1-3,CASSQVGQRLNSGNTIYF,TGCGCCAGCAGCCAAGTGGGACAGAGACTAAACTCTGGAAACACCATATATTTT
TRBV30,few,TRBD1,TRBJ2-7,CACPKTGSSYEQYF,TGTGCCTGCCCTAAGACAGGGAGCTCCTACGAGCAGTACTTC
TRBV5-6,-,TRBD2,TRBJ2-7,CASSFGLAGLYEQYF,TGTGCCAGCAGCTTTGGACTAGCGGGGCTCTACGAGCAGTACTTC
TRBV5-1,-,TRBD2,TRBJ2-5,CASSLTSLAGGQTQYF,TGCGCCAGCAGCTTGACATCCTTAGCGGGGGGTCAGACCCAGTACTTC
TRBV27,-,TRBD1,TRBJ1-1,CASSLSRTGVMNTEAFF,TGTGCCAGCAGTTTATCCCGCACAGGGGTCATGAACACTGAAGCTTTCTTT
TRBV2,-,-,TRBJ1-6,CATEDSFNSPLHF,TGTGCCACCGAAGACAGCTTTAATTCACCCCTCCACTTT
TRBV5-6,few,-,TRBJ1-4,CASSSDSLGEKLFF,TGTGCCAGCAGCTCGGACAGTTTGGGTGAAAAACTGTTTTTT
TRBV29-1,-,TRBD2,TRBJ2-1,CSGSGGPSSYNEQFF,TGCAGCGGTAGCGGGGGCCCAAGCTCCTACAATGAGCAGTTCTTC
TRBV2,-,TRBD1,TRBJ1-2,CASRGQGNAGYTF,TGTGCCAGCAGGGGACAGGGCAATGCTGGCTACACCTTC
TRBV10-1,-,TRBD2,TRBJ2-2,CASSLIAGANTGELFF,TGCGCCAGCAGTCTAATAGCGGGAGCGAACACCGGGGAGCTGTTTTTT
TRBV5-1,few,TRBD1,TRBJ1-1,CASSPWTGSNTEAFF,TGCGCCAGCAGCCCGTGGACAGGGTCGAACACTGAAGCTTTCTTT
TRBV2,-,-,TRBJ2-3,CASSGLTDTQYF,TGTGCCAGCAGTGGACTCACAGATACGCAGTATTTT
TRBV19,few,-,TRBJ1-4,CASSIDQREKLFF,TGTGCCAGTAGTATAGATCAGAGGGAAAAACTGTTTTTT
TRBV25-1,-,TRBD2,TRBJ2-5,CASSLTGTSGRRETQYF,TGTGCCAGCAGCCTAACCGGGACTAGCGGGCGTAGGGAGACCCAGTACTTC
TRBV15,-,TRBD2,TRBJ2-1,CATSPASGDYNEQFF,TGTGCCACCAGTCCGGCTAGCGGGGACTACAATGAGCAGTTCTTC
TRBV5-1,-,-,TRBJ2-4,CASSLEGRDKNIQYF,TGCGCCAGCAGCTTGGAGGGCAGGGACAAAAACATTCAGTACTTC
TRBV6-5,-,TRBD2,TRBJ2-1,CASSYPGLAANEQFF,TGTGCCAGCAGTTACCCAGGACTAGCGGCAAATGAGCAGTTCTTC
TRBV4-1,-,-,TRBJ2-3,CASSQVMVREGDTQYF,TGCGCCAGCAGCCAAGTGATGGTGCGGGAAGGAGATACGCAGTATTTT
TRBV5-6,-,TRBD2,TRBJ2-4,CASSLGLAGGNIQYF,TGTGCCAGCAGCCTCGGACTAGCGGGGGGTAACATTCAGTACTTC
TRBV18,-,-,TRBJ2-5,CASSPPSQGRAETQYF,TGTGCCAGCTCACCACCGTCCCAGGGGAGGGCAGAGACCCAGTACTTC
TRBV9,-,-,TRBJ2-1,CASSVLGGPSSYNEQFF,TGTGCCAGCAGCGTGCTGGGGGGGCCAAGCTCCTACAATGAGCAGTTCTTC
TRBV7-2,-,-,TRBJ1-4,CASSLAGMMREKLFF,TGTGCCAGCAGCTTAGCTGGTATGATGAGAGAAAAACTGTTTTTT
TRBV27,-,-,TRBJ2-2,CASSLRVTGELFF,TGTGCCAGCAGTTTGCGGGTCACCGGGGAGCTGTTTTTT
TRBV7-2,-,-,TRBJ1-2,CASSLGELRAGRGYGYTF,TGTGCCAGCAGCTTAGGAGAGCTAAGGGCAGGGAGGGGATATGGCTACACCTTC
TRBV19,-,-,TRBJ2-6,CASMPSSGANVLTF,TGTGCCAGTATGCCGAGCTCTGGGGCCAACGTCCTGACTTTC
TRBV11-2,-,-,TRBJ2-7,CASSLVRQGNDEQYF,TGTGCCAGCAGCTTAGTCCGCCAGGGGAACGACGAGCAGTACTTC
TRBV19,once,-,TRBJ2-7,CATGTVETYEQYF,TGTGCCACCGGGACTGTTGAAACCTACGAGCAGTACTTC
TRBV5-8,few,-,TRBJ1-3,CATGGRGNTIYF,TGTGCCACCGGGGGACGCGGAAACACCATATATTTT